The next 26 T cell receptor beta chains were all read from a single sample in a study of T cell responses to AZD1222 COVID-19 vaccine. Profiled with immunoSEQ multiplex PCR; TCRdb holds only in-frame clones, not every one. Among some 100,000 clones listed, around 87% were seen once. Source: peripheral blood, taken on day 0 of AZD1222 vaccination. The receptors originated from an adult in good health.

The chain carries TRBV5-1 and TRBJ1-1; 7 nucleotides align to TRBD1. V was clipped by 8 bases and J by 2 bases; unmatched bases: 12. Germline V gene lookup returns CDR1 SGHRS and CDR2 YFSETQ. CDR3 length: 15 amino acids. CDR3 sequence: CASKPRDRQNTEAFF. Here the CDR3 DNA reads TGCGCCAGTAAACCCAGGGACAGACAAAACACTGAAGCTTTCTTT.

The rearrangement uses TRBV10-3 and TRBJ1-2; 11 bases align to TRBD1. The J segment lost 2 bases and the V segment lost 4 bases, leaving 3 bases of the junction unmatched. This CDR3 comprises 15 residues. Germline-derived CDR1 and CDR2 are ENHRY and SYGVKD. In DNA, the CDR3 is TGTGCCATCAGTGGGGGGACAGGGGGAAACTATGGCTACACCTTC. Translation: CAISGGTGGNYGYTF.

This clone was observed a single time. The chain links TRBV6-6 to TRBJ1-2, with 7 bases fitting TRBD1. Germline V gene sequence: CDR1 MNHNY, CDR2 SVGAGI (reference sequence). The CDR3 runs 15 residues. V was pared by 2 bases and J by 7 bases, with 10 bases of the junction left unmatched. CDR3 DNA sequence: TGTGCCAGCAGTTACAGTAGAGGGGGCGTGAGTGGCTACACCTTC. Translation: CASSYSRGGVSGYTF.

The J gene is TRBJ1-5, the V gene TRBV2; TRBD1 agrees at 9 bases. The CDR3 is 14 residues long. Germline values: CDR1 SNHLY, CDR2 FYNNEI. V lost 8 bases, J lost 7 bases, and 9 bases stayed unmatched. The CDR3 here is CASGMTGGAQPQHF. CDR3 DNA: TGTGCCAGCGGAATGACAGGGGGGGCACAGCCCCAGCATTTT. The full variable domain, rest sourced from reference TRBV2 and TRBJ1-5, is EPEVTQTPSHQVTQMGQEVILRCVPISNHLYFYWYRQILGQKVEFLVSFYNNEISEKSEIFDDQFSVERPDGSNFTLKIRSTKLEDSAMYFCASGMTGGAQPQHFGDGTRLSIL.

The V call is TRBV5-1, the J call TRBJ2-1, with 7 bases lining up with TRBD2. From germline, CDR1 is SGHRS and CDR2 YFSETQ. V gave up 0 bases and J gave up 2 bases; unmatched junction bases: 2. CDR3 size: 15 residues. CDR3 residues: CASSLESGAYNEQFF. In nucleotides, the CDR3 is TGCGCCAGCAGCTTGGAAAGCGGGGCCTACAATGAGCAGTTCTTC. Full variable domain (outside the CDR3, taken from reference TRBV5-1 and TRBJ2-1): KAGVTQTPRYLIKTRGQQVTLSCSPISGHRSVSWYQQTPGQGLQFLFEYFSETQRNKGNFPGRFSGRQFSNSRSEMNVSTLELGDSALYLCASSLESGAYNEQFFGPGTRLTVL.

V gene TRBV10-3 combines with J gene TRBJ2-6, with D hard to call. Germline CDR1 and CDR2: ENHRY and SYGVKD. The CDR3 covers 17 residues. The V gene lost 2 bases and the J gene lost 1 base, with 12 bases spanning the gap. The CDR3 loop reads CAISEAGIRSGANVLTF. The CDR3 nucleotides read TGTGCCATCAGTGAGGCAGGAATCCGTTCTGGGGCCAACGTCCTGACTTTC.

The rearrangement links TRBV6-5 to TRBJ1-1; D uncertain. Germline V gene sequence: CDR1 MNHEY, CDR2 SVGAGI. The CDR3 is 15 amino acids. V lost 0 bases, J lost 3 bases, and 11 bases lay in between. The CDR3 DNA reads TGTGCCAGCAGTTACTCGACCGGAGGCGACACTGAAGCTTTCTTT. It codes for CASSYSTGGDTEAFF.

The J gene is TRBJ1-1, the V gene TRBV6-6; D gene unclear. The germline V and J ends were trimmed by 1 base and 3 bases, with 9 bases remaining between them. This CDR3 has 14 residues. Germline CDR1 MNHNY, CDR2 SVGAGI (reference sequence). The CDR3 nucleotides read TGTGCCAGCAGTTACTTGTCCGAGGACACTGAAGCTTTCTTT. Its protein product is CASSYLSEDTEAFF.

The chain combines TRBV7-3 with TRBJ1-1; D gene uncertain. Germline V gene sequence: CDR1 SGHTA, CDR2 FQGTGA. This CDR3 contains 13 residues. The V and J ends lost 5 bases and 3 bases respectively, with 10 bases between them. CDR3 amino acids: CASSPGRDTEAFF. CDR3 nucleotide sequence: TGTGCCAGCAGCCCAGGACGGGACACTGAAGCTTTCTTT. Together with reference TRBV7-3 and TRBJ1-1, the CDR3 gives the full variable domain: GAGVSQTPSNKVTEKGKYVELRCDPISGHTALYWYRQSLGQGPEFLIYFQGTGAADDSGLPNDRFFAVRPEGSVSTLKIQRTERGDSAVYLCASSPGRDTEAFFGQGTRLTVV.

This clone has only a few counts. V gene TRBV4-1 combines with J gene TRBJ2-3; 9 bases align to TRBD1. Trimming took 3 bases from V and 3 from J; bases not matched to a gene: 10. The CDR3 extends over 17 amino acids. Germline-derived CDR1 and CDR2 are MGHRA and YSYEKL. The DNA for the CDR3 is TGCGCCAGCAGCCATCTCGGACAGGGGTTGAGGACAGATACGCAGTATTTT. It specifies CASSHLGQGLRTDTQYF.

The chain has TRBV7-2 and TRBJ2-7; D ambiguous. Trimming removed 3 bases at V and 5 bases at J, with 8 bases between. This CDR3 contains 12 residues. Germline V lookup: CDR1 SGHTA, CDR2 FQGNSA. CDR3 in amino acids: CASSFPPNEQYF. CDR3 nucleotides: TGTGCCAGCAGCTTCCCCCCAAACGAGCAGTACTTC.

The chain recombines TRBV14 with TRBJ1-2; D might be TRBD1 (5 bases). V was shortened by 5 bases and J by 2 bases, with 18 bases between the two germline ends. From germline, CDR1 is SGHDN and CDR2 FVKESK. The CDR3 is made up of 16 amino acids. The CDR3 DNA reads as TGTGCCAGCAGCTCCCGAGGGACTTTACAAAACTATGGCTACACCTTC. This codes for CASSSRGTLQNYGYTF.

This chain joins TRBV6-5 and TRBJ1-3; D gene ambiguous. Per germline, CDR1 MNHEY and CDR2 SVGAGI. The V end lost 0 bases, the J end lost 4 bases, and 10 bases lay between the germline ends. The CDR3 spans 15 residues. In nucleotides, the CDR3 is TGTGCCAGCAGTTACTCTACCGGGGTCGGAAACACCATATATTTT. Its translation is CASSYSTGVGNTIYF.

The CDR3 DNA reads TGTGCCAGCAGCTTAGGTCCGGCTAGCGGAACGAATGAGCAGTTCTTC. Protein: CASSLGPASGTNEQFF. The chain recombines TRBV11-2 with TRBJ2-1, with TRBD2 matching 7 bases. V lost 1 base and J lost 7; bases outside the gene matches: 10. The CDR3 is 16 residues long. The germline CDR1 and CDR2 sequences are SGHAT and FQNNGV.

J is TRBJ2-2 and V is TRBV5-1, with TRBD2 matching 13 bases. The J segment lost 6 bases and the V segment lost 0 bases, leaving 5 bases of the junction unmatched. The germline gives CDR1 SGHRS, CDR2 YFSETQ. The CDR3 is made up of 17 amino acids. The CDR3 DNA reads TGCGCCAGCAGCTTGGGACTAGCGGGAGGATTCCCCGGGGAGCTGTTTTTT. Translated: CASSLGLAGGFPGELFF.

The CDR3 DNA follows: TGTGCCAGCAGCTTTACCGGGACTAGAGGGGACGAGCAGTACTTC. This encodes CASSFTGTRGDEQYF. The chain has TRBV9 and TRBJ2-7; 8 bases agree with TRBD2. Trimming took 4 bases from V and 5 from J; bases not matched to a gene: 11. Germline V gene sequence: CDR1 SGDLS, CDR2 YYNGEE. This CDR3 is built from 15 residues. Together with reference TRBV9 and TRBJ2-7, the CDR3 gives the full variable domain: DSGVTQTPKHLITATGQRVTLRCSPRSGDLSVYWYQQSLDQGLQFLIQYYNGEERAKGNILERFSAQQFPDLHSELNLSSLELGDSALYFCASSFTGTRGDEQYFGPGTRLTVT.

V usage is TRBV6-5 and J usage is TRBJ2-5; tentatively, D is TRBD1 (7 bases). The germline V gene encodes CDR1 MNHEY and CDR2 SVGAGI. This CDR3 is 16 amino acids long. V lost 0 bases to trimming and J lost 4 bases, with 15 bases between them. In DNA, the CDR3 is TGTGCCAGCAGTTACTCGACAACGCAGGGGGGAGAGACCCAGTACTTC. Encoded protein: CASSYSTTQGGETQYF.

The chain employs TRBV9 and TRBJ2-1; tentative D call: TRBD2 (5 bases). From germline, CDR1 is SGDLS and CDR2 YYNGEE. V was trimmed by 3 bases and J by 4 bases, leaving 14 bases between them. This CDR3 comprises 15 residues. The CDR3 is CASSGRELGYNEQFF. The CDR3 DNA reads TGTGCCAGCAGCGGCCGGGAACTCGGGTACAATGAGCAGTTCTTC.

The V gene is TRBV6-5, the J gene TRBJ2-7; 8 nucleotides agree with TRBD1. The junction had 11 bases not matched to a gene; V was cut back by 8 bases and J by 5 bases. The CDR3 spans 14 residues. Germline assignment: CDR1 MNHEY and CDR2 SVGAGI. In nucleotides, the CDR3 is TGTGCCAGCGCCGACCTCCAGGGGGCCCACGAGCAGTACTTC. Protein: CASADLQGAHEQYF.

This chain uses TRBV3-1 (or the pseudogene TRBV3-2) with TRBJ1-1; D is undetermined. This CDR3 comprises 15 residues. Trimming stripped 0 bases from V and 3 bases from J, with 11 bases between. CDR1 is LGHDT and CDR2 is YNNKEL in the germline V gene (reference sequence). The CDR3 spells CASSQDPSPHTEAFF. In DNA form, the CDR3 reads TGTGCCAGCAGCCAAGATCCATCGCCCCACACTGAAGCTTTCTTT.

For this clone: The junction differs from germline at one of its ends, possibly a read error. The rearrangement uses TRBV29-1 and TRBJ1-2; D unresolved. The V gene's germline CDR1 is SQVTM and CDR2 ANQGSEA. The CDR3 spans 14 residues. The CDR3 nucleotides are TGCAGCGCTGAAGAGGCCGGGAGAAGGAAAGGCTACACCTTC. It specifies CSAEEAGRRKGYTF.

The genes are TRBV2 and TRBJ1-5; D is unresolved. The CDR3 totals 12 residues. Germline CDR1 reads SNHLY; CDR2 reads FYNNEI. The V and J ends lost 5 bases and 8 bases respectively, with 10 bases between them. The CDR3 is CASSYATKPQHF. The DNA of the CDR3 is TGTGCCAGCAGTTACGCAACTAAGCCCCAGCATTTT.

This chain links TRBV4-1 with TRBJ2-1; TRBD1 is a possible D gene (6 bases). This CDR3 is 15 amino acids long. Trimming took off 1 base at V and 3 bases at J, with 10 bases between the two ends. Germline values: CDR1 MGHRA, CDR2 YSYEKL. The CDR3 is CASSQGGQGYNEQFF. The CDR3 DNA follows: TGCGCCAGCAGCCAAGGGGGACAAGGCTACAATGAGCAGTTCTTC.

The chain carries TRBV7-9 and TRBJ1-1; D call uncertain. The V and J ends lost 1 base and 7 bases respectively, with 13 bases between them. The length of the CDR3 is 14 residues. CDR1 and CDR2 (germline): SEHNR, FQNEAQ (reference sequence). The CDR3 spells CASSLGEGSDEAFF. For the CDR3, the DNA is TGTGCCAGCAGCTTAGGGGAAGGGTCAGATGAAGCTTTCTTT.

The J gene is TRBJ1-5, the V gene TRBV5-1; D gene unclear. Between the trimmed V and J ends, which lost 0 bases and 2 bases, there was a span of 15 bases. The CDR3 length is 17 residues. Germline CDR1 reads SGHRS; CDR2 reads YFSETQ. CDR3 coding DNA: TGCGCCAGCAGCTTGGGGGGTGAAGGGTCCGGCAATCAGCCCCAGCATTTT. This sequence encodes CASSLGGEGSGNQPQHF.

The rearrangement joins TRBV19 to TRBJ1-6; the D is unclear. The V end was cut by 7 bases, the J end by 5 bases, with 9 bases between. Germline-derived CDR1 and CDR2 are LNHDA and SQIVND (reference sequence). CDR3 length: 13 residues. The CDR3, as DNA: TGTGCCAGTAAATCACAAAATAATTCACCCCTCCACTTT. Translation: CASKSQNNSPLHF.